This TCR beta chain was retrieved from a study of radiation and T cells in renal cell carcinoma. Study observations and caveats: Without pretreatment biopsies, baseline tumor clonotype presence was undetermined.

Method: immunoSEQ multiplex PCR; TCRdb's copy keeps in-frame clones and lacks some. The sample has 70,000 to 95,000 clones, roughly four fifths seen once. The CDR3 totals 15 residues. Trimming took 5 bases from V and 4 from J; bases not matched to a gene: 6. Looked up from germline, CDR1 is SGHNT and CDR2 is YENEEA. As concerns this clone: Its cognate antigen is unknown. The same CDR3 arises from other DNA sequences in this sample as well.

The time point: baseline pretreatment blood. Treatment noted: 15 Gy SBRT to primary tumor, nephrectomy 4 weeks later. The V call is TRBV11-3, the J call TRBJ2-2, with TRBD1 identical over 8 bases. The sample in question was blood, obtained from a patient whose treatment included radiotherapy and nephrectomy. The sequence was obtained from a man aged 55 to 70 with renal cell carcinoma. The CDR3 sequence is CASSPRDRGTGELFF. DNA of the CDR3: TGTGCCAGCAGCCCCCGAGACAGGGGCACCGGGGAGCTGTTTTTT.